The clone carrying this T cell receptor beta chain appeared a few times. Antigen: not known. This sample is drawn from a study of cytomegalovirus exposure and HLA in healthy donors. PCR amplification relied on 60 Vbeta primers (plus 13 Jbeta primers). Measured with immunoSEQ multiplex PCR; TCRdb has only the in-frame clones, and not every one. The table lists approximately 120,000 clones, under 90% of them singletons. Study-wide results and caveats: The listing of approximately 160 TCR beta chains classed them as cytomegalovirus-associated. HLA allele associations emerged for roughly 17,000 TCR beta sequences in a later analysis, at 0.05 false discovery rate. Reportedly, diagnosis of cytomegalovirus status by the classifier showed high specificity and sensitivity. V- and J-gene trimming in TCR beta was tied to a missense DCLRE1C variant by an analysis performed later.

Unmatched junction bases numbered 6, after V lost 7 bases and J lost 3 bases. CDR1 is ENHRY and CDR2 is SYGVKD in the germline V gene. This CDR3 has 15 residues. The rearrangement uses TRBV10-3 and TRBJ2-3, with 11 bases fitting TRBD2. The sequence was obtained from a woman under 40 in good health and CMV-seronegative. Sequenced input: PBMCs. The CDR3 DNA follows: TGTGCCATCATGAAACTAGCGGGAGCTACAGATACGCAGTATTTT. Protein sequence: CAIMKLAGATDTQYF.